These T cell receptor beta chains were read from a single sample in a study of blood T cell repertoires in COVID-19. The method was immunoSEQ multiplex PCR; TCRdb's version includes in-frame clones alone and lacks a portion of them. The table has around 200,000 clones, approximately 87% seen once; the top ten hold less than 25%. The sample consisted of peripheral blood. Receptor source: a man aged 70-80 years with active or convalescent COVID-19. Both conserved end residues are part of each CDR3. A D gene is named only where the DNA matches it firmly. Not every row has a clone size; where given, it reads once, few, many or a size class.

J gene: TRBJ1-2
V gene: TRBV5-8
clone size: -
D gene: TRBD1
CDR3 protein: CASNLRDRRNYGYTF
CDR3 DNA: TGTGCCAGCAACCTCCGGGACAGGAGAAACTATGGCTACACCTTC

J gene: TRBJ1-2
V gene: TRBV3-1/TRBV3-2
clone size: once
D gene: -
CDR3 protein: CASSQDGWRARSAYGYTF
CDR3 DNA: TGTGCCAGCAGCCAAGATGGGTGGAGGGCGCGGTCCGCCTATGGCTACACCTTC

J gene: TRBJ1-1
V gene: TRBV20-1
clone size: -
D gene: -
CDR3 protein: CSAREYTEAFF
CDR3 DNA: TGCAGTGCTAGGGAGTACACTGAAGCTTTCTTT

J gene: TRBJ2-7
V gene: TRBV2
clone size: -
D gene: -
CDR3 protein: CASSEVEGRAAPEQYF
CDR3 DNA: TGTGCCAGCAGTGAGGTCGAAGGCAGGGCCGCCCCCGAGCAGTACTTC

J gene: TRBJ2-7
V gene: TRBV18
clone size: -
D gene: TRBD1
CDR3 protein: CASSQSGTGAIYEQYF
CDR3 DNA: TGTGCCAGCTCCCAAAGCGGGACAGGGGCTATCTACGAGCAGTACTTC

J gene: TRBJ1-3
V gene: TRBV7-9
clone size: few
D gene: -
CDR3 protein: CASSLAPSGNTIYF
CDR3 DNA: TGTGCCAGCAGCTTAGCCCCATCTGGAAACACCATATATTTT

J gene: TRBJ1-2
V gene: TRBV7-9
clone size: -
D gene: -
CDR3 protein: CASSPGDYGYTF
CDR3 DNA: TGTGCCAGCAGCCCAGGGGACTATGGCTACACCTTC

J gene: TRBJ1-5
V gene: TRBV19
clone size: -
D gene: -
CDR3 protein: CASTIWGSAGNQPQHF
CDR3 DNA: TGTGCCAGTACCATATGGGGCTCTGCGGGCAATCAGCCCCAGCATTTT

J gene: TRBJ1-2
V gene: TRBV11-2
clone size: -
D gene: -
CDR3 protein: CASSMPPAGYGYTF
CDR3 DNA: TGTGCCAGCAGCATGCCCCCGGCAGGTTATGGCTACACCTTC

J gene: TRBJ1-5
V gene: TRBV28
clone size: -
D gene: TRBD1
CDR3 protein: CASTPLDREENPQHF
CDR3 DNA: TGTGCCAGCACCCCCCTGGACAGGGAGGAAAATCCCCAGCATTTT

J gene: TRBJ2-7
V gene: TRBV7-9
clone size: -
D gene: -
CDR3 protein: CASSLAPGYEQYF
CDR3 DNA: TGTGCCAGCAGCTTAGCCCCAGGCTACGAGCAGTACTTC

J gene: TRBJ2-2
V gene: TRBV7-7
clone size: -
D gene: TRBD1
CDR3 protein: CASSQTGVGTGELFF
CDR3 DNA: TGTGCCAGCAGCCAAACAGGGGTAGGGACCGGGGAGCTGTTTTTT

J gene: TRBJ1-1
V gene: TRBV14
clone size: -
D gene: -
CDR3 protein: CASSQDKISNTEAFF
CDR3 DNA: TGTGCCAGCAGCCAAGATAAAATTTCGAACACTGAAGCTTTCTTT

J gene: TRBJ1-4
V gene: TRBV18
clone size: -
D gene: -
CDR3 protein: CASSLFGGTVGHEKLFF
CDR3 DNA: TGTGCCAGCTCACTCTTCGGGGGGACGGTCGGCCATGAAAAACTGTTTTTT

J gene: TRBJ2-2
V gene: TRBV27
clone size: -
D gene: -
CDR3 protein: CASSLLTGELFF
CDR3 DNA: TGTGCCAGCAGTCTACTCACCGGGGAGCTGTTTTTT

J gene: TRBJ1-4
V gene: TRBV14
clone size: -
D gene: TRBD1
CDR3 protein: CASSQRDRVNEKLFF
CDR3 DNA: TGTGCCAGCAGCCAACGGGACAGGGTGAATGAAAAACTGTTTTTT

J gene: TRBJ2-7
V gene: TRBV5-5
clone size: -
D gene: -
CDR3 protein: CASSFGDWGSYEQYF
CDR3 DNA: TGTGCCAGCAGCTTCGGGGACTGGGGCTCCTACGAGCAGTACTTC

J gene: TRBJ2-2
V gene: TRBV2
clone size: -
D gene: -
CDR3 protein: CASRRLAGELFF
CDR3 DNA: TGTGCCAGCAGGCGACTGGCCGGGGAGCTGTTTTTT

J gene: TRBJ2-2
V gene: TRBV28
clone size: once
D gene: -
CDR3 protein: CASTLWSYTGELFF
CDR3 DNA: TGTGCCAGCACCTTGTGGAGTTACACCGGGGAGCTGTTTTTT

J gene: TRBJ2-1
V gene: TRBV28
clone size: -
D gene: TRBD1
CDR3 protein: CASGRNLDRGVGEFF
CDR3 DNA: TGTGCCAGCGGTCGAAACCTGGACAGGGGAGTGGGGGAGTTCTTC

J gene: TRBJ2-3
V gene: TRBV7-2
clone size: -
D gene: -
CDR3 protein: CASSLVGVTGGLTDTQYF
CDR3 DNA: TGTGCCAGCAGCTTAGTAGGGGTAACGGGGGGCCTCACAGATACGCAGTATTTT

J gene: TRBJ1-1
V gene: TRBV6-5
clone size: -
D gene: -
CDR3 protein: CASSSQPGGGRTEAFF
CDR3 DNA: TGTGCCAGCAGTTCCCAACCCGGGGGAGGACGAACTGAAGCTTTCTTT

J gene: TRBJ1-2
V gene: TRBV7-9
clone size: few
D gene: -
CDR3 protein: CATPGEGGTPVYGYTF
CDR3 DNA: TGTGCCACGCCCGGTGAGGGGGGGACGCCCGTCTATGGCTACACCTTC

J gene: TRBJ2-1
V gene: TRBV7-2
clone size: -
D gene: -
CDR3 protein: CASSLERLDEQFF
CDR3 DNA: TGTGCCAGCAGCTTAGAGCGGTTGGATGAGCAGTTCTTC

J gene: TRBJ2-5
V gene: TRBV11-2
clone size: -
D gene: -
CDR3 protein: CASSFRTPSETQYF
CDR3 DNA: TGTGCCAGCAGCTTCCGCACACCATCGGAGACCCAGTACTTC

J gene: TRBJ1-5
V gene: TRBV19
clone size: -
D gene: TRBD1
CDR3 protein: CASRGYRGSSNQPQHF
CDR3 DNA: TGTGCCAGTAGAGGATACAGGGGGTCGAGCAATCAGCCCCAGCATTTT

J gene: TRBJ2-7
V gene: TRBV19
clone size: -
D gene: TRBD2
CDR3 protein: CASRSRGGAVYEQYF
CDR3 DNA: TGTGCCAGTAGATCCCGGGGAGGGGCGGTGTACGAGCAGTACTTC

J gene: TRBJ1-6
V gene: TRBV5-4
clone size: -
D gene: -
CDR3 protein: CASSLRTGDNSPLHF
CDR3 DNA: TGTGCCAGCAGCTTGAGAACAGGAGATAATTCACCCCTCCACTTT

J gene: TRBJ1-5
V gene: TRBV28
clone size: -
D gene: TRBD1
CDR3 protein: CASSYDRGANQPQHF
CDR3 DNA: TGTGCCAGCAGCTACGACAGGGGTGCCAATCAGCCCCAGCATTTT

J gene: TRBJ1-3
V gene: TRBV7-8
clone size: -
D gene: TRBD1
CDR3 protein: CASSLLDRKSGNTIYF
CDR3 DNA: TGTGCCAGCAGCCTATTGGACAGGAAATCTGGAAACACCATATATTTT

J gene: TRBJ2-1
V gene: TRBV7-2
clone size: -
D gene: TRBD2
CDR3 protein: CASSLYLSGNYEQFF
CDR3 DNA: TGTGCCAGCAGCTTATACTTAAGCGGGAATTATGAGCAGTTCTTC

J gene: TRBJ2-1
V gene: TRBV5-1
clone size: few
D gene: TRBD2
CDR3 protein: CASSLGLAGPFSYNEQFF
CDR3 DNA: TGCGCCAGCAGCTTGGGACTAGCGGGTCCATTCTCCTACAATGAGCAGTTCTTC

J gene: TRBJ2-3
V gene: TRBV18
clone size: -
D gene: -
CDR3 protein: CASSPTLADTQYF
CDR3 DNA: TGTGCCAGCTCGCCCACACTAGCTGATACGCAGTATTTT

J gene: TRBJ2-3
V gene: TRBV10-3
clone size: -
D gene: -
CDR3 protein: CAGGQDSADTQYF
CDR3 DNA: TGTGCCGGTGGGCAGGATTCCGCAGATACGCAGTATTTT

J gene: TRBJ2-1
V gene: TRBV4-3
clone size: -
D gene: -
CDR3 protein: CASSQEVVGGQQFF
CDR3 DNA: TGCGCCAGCAGCCAAGAGGTCGTAGGGGGACAGCAGTTCTTC

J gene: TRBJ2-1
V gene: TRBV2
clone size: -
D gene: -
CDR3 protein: CASRQRTSSYNEQFF
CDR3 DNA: TGTGCCAGCAGACAGCGGACGAGCTCCTACAATGAGCAGTTCTTC

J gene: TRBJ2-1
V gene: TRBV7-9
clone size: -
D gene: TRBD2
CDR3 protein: CASREDSWTSGSSYNEQFF
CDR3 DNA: TGTGCCAGCAGGGAAGACAGCTGGACTAGCGGGAGCTCTTACAATGAGCAGTTCTTC